This TCR beta chain was observed in a study of T cells in Graves' hyperthyroidism and ophthalmopathy. It was RNA transcripts that yielded the amplified TCR beta CDR3 regions. HTBI primers were the set used in a first-round RT-PCR of the TCR CDR3. TCRdb redid the calling of the multiplex PCR reads with MiXCR, one entry per CDR3 protein. The sample lists hundreds of thousands of distinct CDR3 sequences, more than 13% occurring once. The cohort's ophthalmopathy patients, a group with duration under 3 months, had a Clinical Activity Score of at least 3 and a NOSPECS grade of at least 4. The CDR3 length is 15 residues. V gave up 2 bases and J gave up 1 base, with 12 bases separating them. Germline-derived CDR1 and CDR2 are SNHLY and FYNNEI. Study outcomes and limitations: Most clonotypes expanded in thyroid above 0.001 were likewise present in blood.

As regards this clonotype: As yet, its antigen is unknown.

The clonotype originates from a man aged 50 to 59 with Graves' ophthalmopathy. Sequencing was done on a sample of blood. V is TRBV2 and J is TRBJ2-7; no reliable D call. The DNA for the CDR3 is TGTGCCAGCAGTGAATTTGGCAGCCATTCCTACGAGCAGTACTTC. Its protein is CASSEFGSHSYEQYF.